This is a list of T cell receptor beta chains from one sample in a study of Graves' ophthalmopathy and Graves' hyperthyroidism. MiXCR, run by TCRdb on the multiplex PCR reads, gives a single entry per CDR3 protein. The data contain 200,000 to 250,000 distinct CDR3 sequences, about 22% of them seen just once; the ten biggest clones take up 43%. The sample consisted of peripheral blood. Source of these receptors: a woman aged 50 to 60 with Graves' ophthalmopathy. The CDR3 runs from the conserved cysteine through the conserved F or W. The order of the fields is V gene, CDR3 protein.

v_call: TRBV4-2; cdr3_aa: CASSQPTGVGHTEAFF
v_call: TRBV20-1; cdr3_aa: CSASTGIEPQHF
v_call: TRBV2; cdr3_aa: CASSRTSLSNEQYF
v_call: TRBV29-1; cdr3_aa: CSVMTTGEGEQYF
v_call: TRBV20-1; cdr3_aa: CSARGGGDGYTF
v_call: TRBV20-1; cdr3_aa: CSATGRDTEAFF
v_call: TRBV4-1; cdr3_aa: CASSQVRASGSGSRYEQYF
v_call: TRBV12-3/TRBV12-4; cdr3_aa: CASMLPGQKKETQYF
v_call: TRBV6-1; cdr3_aa: CASREGLVLEQYF
v_call: TRBV28; cdr3_aa: CASSPPRNTEAFF